The TCR beta chain described here comes from a study of T cells in localized non-small cell lung cancer. Only in-frame clones appear in the TCRdb table, and some are missing; sequencing was by immunoSEQ multiplex PCR. The sample includes 10,000 to 13,000 clones, around half of them seen just once. Material: lymph node tissue, obtained before any cancer treatment. This receptor was identified in a woman aged 35-75 years with stage II squamous cell lung carcinoma.

The CDR3: CASSYSSGGYTF. CDR3 bases: TGTGCCAGCAGTTACTCGAGTGGTGGCTACACCTTC. The J gene is TRBJ1-2, the V gene TRBV6-8; no firm D call. Trimming removed 0 bases at V and 7 bases at J, with 6 bases between. This CDR3 region has 12 residues. Germline V gene data show CDR1 as MNHGY and CDR2 as SAAAGT.